The source of this T cell receptor (beta chain) is a study of post-analysis software for immune sequencing data. Built from TCR beta cDNA, the libraries had unique molecular identifiers in them. MiXCR, run by TCRdb on the PCR reads, gives a single entry per CDR3 protein. The sample lists 380,000 or so distinct CDR3 sequences, less than 40% occurring once. The TCR comes from a girl aged 5-17 years with multiple sclerosis. The sequencing sample was made of blood.

Written as DNA, the CDR3 is TGTGCCAGCAGCCAAGAGGGGGCCCTGGGGGACTACACCTTC. This sequence encodes CASSQEGALGDYTF. This sequence joins TRBV3-1 and TRBJ1-2; D is possibly TRBD1 (6 bases). Germline CDR1 is LGHDT and CDR2 is YNNKEL (reference sequence). The CDR3 contains 14 residues. V gave up 0 bases and J gave up 10 bases, with 15 bases separating them.